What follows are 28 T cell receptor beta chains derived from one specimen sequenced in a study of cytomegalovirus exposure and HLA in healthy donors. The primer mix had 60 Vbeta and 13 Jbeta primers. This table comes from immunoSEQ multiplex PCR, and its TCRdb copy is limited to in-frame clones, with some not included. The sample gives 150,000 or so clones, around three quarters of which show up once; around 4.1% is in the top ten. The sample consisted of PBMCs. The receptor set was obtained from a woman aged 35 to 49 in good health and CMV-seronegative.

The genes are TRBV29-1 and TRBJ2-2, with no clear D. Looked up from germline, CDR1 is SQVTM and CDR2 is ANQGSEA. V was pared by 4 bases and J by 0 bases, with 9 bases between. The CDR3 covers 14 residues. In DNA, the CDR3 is TGCAGCGTTGGGGCTCTCGCGAACACCGGGGAGCTGTTTTTT. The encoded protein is CSVGALANTGELFF.

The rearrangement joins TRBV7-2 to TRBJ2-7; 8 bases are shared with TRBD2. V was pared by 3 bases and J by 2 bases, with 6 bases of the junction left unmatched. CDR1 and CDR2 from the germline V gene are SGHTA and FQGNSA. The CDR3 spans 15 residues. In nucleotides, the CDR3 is TGTGCCAGCAGCTTCAAACCGGGAGGGCCCTACGAGCAGTACTTC. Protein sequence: CASSFKPGGPYEQYF.

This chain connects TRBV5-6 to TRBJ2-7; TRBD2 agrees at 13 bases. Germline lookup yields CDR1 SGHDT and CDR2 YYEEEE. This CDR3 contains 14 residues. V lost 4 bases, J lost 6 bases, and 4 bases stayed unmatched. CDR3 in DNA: TGTGCCAGCAGCGGGACTAGCGGGACTGGCGAGCAGTACTTC. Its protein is CASSGTSGTGEQYF.

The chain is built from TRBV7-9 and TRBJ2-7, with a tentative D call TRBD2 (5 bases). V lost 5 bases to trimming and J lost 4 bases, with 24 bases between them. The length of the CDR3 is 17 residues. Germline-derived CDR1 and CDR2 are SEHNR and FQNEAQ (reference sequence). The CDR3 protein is CASSPIAKALGGYEQYF. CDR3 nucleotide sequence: TGTGCCAGCAGCCCGATAGCTAAGGCCCTTGGCGGGTACGAGCAGTACTTC.

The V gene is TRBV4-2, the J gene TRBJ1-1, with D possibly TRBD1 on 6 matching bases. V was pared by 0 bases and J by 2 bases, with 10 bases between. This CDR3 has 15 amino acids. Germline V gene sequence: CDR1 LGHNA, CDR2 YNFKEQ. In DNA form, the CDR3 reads TGTGCCAGCAGCCAAGAGCAGGGGCCAAACACTGAAGCTTTCTTT. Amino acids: CASSQEQGPNTEAFF.

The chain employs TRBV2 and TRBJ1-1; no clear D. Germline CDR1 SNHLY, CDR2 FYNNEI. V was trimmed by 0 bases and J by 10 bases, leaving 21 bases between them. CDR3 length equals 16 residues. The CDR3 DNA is TGTGCCAGCAGTGAAGCGCCCCCGGGTCCGGGTGGATCAGCTTTCTTT. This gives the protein CASSEAPPGPGGSAFF.

CDR3 sequence: CASRRSGDNEKLFF. DNA of the CDR3: TGTGCCAGCCGGAGATCGGGGGATAATGAAAAACTGTTTTTT. V usage is TRBV2 and J usage is TRBJ1-4, with D possibly matching TRBD1 (5 bases). Germline loops: CDR1 SNHLY, CDR2 FYNNEI. V was clipped by 8 bases and J by 4 bases, with 14 bases between them. This CDR3 region has 14 residues.

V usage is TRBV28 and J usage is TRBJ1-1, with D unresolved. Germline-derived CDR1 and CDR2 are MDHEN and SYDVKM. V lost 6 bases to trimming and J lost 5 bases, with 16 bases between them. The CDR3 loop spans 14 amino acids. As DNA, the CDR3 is TGTGCCAGCAGATCACTCCGGAGGTGGACTGAAGCTTTCTTT. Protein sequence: CASRSLRRWTEAFF. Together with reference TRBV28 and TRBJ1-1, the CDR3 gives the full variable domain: DVKVTQSSRYLVKRTGEKVFLECVQDMDHENMFWYRQDPGLGLRLIYFSYDVKMKEKGDIPEGYSVSREKKERFSLILESASTNQTSMYLCASRSLRRWTEAFFGQGTRLTVV.

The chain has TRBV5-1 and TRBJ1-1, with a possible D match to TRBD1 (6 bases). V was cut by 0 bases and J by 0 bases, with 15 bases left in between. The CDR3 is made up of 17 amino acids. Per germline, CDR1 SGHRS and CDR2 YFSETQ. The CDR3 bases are TGCGCCAGCAGCTTGGCCGCGGCGGGGGCTTTGAACACTGAAGCTTTCTTT. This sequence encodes CASSLAAAGALNTEAFF. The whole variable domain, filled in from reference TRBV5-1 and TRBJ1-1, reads KAGVTQTPRYLIKTRGQQVTLSCSPISGHRSVSWYQQTPGQGLQFLFEYFSETQRNKGNFPGRFSGRQFSNSRSEMNVSTLELGDSALYLCASSLAAAGALNTEAFFGQGTRLTVV.

The CDR3 region has the DNA TGTGCCAGCTCTCTTACAGGACCCCAAGAGACCCAGTACTTC. Amino acid sequence: CASSLTGPQETQYF. The rearrangement uses TRBV18 and TRBJ2-5; D is possibly TRBD1 (5 bases). CDR3 length: 14 residues. CDR1 KGHSH and CDR2 LQKENI come from the germline V gene. V was clipped by 6 bases and J by 1 base, with 12 bases between them.

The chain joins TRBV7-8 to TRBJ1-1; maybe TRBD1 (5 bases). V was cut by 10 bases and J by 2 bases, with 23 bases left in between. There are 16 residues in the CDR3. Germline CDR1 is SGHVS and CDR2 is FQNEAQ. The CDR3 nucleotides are TGTGCCACCAGGGAGGCTCGGGGGGACCGCAACACTGAAGCTTTCTTT. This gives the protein CATREARGDRNTEAFF.

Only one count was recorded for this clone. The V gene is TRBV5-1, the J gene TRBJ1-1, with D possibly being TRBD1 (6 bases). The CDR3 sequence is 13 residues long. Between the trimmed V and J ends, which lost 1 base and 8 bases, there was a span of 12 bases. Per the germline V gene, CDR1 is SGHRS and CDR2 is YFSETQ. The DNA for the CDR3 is TGCGCCAGCAGCTTGAGTATCGGGACAGAAGCTTTCTTT. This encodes CASSLSIGTEAFF. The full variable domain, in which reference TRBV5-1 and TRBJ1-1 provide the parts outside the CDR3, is KAGVTQTPRYLIKTRGQQVTLSCSPISGHRSVSWYQQTPGQGLQFLFEYFSETQRNKGNFPGRFSGRQFSNSRSEMNVSTLELGDSALYLCASSLSIGTEAFFGQGTRLTVV.

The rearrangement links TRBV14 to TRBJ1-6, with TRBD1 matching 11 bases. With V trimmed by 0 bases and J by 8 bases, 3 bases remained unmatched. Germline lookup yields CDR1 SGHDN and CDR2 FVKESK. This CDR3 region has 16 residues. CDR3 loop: CASSQEGTGGYSPLHF. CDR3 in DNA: TGTGCCAGCAGCCAAGAAGGGACAGGGGGTTATTCACCCCTCCACTTT. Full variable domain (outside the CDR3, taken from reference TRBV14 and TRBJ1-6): EAGVTQFPSHSVIEKGQTVTLRCDPISGHDNLYWYRRVMGKEIKFLLHFVKESKQDESGMPNNRFLAERTGGTYSTLKVQPAELEDSGVYFCASSQEGTGGYSPLHFGNGTRLTVT.

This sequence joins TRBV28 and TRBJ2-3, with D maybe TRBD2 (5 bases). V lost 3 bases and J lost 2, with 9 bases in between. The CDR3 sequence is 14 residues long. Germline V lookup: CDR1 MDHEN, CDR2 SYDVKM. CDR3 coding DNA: TGTGCCAGCAGTTTTGGACTTTCCACAGATACGCAGTATTTT. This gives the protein CASSFGLSTDTQYF.

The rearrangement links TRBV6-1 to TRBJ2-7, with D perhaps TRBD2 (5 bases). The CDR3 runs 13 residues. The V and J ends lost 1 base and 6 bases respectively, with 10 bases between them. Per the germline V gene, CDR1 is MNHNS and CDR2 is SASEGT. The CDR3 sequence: CASSEGVAGEQYF. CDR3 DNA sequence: TGTGCCAGCAGTGAAGGGGTTGCGGGCGAGCAGTACTTC.

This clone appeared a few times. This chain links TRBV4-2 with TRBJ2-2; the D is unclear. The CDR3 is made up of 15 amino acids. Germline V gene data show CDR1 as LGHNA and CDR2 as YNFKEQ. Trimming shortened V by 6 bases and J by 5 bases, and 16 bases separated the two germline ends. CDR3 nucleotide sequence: TGTGCCAGCAGAGAACAGAGTCGAGAAACCGGGGAGCTGTTTTTT. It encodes CASREQSRETGELFF.

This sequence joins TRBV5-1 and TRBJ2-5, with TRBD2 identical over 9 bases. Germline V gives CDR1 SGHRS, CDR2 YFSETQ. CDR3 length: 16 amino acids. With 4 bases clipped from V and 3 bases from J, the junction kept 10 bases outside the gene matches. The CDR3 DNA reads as TGCGCCAGCAGCGGGGGGACTAGCCTGGGGGAAGAGACCCAGTACTTC. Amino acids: CASSGGTSLGEETQYF. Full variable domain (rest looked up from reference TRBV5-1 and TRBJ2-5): KAGVTQTPRYLIKTRGQQVTLSCSPISGHRSVSWYQQTPGQGLQFLFEYFSETQRNKGNFPGRFSGRQFSNSRSEMNVSTLELGDSALYLCASSGGTSLGEETQYFGPGTRLLVL.

In DNA, the CDR3 is TGTGCCAGCAGCGGGGGTTGGGGCTACACCTTC. This encodes CASSGGWGYTF. The chain uses TRBV25-1 and TRBJ1-2; D is possibly TRBD1 (5 bases). V was clipped by 6 bases and J by 8 bases, with 10 bases between them. Per the germline V gene, CDR1 is MGHDK and CDR2 is SYGVNS. This CDR3 is 11 amino acids long.

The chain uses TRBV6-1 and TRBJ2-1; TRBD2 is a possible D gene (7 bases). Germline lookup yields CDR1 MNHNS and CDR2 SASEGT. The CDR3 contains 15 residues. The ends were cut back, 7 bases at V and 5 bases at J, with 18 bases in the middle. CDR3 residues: CASTEGGGLHNEQFF. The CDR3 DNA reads TGTGCCAGCACCGAGGGGGGGGGACTACACAATGAGCAGTTCTTC.

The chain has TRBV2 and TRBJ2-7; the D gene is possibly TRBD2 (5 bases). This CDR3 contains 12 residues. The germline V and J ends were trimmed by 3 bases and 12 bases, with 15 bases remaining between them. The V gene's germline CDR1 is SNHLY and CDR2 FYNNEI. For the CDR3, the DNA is TGTGCCAGCAGTGAGCCTAGCCGGAGTTCGTACTTC. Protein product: CASSEPSRSSYF.

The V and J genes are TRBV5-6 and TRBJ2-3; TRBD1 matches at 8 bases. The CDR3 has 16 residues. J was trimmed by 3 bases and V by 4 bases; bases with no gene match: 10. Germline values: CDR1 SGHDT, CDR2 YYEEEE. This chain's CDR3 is CASSQRSDRVTDTQYF. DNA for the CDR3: TGTGCCAGCAGCCAAAGATCGGACAGGGTAACAGATACGCAGTATTTT.

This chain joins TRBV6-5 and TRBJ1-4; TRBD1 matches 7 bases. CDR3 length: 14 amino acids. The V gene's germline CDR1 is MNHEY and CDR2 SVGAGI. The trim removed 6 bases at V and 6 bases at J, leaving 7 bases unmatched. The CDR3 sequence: CASSLGQSDEKLFF. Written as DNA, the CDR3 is TGTGCCAGCAGCCTGGGACAGAGTGATGAAAAACTGTTTTTT.

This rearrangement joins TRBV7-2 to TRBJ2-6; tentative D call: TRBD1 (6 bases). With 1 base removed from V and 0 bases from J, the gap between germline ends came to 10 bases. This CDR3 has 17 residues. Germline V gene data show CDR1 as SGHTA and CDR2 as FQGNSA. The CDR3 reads CASSLEYRVSGANVLTF. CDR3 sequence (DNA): TGTGCCAGCAGCTTAGAGTACAGGGTCTCTGGGGCCAACGTCCTGACTTTC. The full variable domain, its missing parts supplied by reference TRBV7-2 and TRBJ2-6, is GAGVSQSPSNKVTEKGKDVELRCDPISGHTALYWYRQSLGQGLEFLIYFQGNSAPDKSGLPSDRFSAERTGGSVSTLTIQRTQQEDSAVYLCASSLEYRVSGANVLTFGAGSRLTVL.

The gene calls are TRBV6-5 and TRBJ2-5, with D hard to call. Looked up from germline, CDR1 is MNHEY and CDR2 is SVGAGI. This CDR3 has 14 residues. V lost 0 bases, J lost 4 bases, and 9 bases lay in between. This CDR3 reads CASSYSTGRETQYF. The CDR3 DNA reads TGTGCCAGCAGTTACTCGACGGGTAGAGAGACCCAGTACTTC.

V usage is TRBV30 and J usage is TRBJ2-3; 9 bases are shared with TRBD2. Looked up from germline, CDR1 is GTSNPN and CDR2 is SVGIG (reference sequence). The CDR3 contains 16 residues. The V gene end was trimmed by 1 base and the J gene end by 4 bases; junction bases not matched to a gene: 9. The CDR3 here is CAWSEGLAHGADTQYF. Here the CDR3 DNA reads TGTGCCTGGAGTGAGGGACTAGCACATGGCGCAGATACGCAGTATTTT.

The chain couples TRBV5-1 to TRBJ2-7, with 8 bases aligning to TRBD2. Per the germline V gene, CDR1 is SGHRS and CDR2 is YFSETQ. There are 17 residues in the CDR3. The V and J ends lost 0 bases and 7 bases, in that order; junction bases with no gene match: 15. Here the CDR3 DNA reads TGCGCCAGCAGCTTGGGGTCTAGCGGGCTTACGTTTGAGGAGCAGTACTTC. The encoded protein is CASSLGSSGLTFEEQYF.

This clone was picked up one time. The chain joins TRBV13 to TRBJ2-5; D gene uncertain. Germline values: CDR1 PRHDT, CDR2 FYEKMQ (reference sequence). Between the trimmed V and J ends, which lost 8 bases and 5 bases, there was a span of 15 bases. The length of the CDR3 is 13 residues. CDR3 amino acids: CASGPRGLETQYF. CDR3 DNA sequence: TGTGCCAGCGGCCCTAGAGGTTTGGAGACCCAGTACTTC.

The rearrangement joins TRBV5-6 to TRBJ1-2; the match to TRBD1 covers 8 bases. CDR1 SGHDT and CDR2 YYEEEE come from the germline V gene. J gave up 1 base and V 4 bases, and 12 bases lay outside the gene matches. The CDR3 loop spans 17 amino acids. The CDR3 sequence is CASSLSTGGSLNYGYTF. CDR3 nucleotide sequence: TGTGCCAGCAGCCTGTCTACAGGGGGGTCCCTTAACTATGGCTACACCTTC.